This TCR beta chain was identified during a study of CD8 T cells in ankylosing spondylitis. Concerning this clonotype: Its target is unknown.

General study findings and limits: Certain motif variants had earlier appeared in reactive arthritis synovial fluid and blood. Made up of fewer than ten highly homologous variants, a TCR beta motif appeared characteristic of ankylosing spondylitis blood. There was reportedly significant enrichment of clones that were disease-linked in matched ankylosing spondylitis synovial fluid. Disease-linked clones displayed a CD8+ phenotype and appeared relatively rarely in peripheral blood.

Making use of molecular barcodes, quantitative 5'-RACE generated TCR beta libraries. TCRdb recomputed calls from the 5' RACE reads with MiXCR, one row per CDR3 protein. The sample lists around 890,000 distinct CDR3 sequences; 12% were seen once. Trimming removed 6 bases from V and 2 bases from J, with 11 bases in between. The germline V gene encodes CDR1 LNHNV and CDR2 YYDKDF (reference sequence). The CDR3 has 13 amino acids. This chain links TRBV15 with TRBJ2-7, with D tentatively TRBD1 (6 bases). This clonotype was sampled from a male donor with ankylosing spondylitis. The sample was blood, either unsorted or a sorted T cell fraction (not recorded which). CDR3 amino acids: CATRPGQTYEQYF. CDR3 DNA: TGTGCCACCAGGCCGGGACAAACCTACGAGCAGTACTTC.